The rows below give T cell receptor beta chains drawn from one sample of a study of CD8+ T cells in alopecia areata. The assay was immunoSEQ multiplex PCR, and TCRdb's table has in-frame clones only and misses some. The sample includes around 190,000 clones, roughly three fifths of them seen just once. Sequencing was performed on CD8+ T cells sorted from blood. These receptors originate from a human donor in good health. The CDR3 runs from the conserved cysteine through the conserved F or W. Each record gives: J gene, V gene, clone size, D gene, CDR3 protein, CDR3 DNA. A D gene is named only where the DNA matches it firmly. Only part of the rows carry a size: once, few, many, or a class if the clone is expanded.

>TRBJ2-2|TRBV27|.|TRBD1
CATSDGTDTGELFF
TGTGCCACCAGTGATGGGACAGACACCGGGGAGCTGTTTTTT
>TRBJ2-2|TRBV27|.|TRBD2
CASSPGLAGVLSELFF
TGTGCCAGCAGTCCAGGACTAGCGGGGGTATTATCCGAGCTGTTTTTT
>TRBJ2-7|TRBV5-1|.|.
CASSQGPRSSYEQYF
TGCGCCAGCAGCCAGGGACCCCGATCCTCCTACGAGCAGTACTTC
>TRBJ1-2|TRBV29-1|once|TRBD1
CSVRDIRDSYGYTF
TGCAGCGTGAGGGACATCCGGGACAGCTATGGCTACACCTTC
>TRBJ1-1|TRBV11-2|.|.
CASSSPVPEAFF
TGTGCCAGCAGCTCCCCCGTTCCTGAAGCTTTCTTT
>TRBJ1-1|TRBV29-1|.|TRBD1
CSVEGQGAEAFF
TGCAGCGTTGAGGGACAGGGCGCTGAAGCTTTCTTT
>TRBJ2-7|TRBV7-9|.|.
CASSLVGTEQYF
TGTGCCAGCAGCTTAGTGGGGACCGAGCAGTACTTC
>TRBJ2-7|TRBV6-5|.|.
CASSYGRYYEQYF
TGTGCCAGCAGTTACGGCAGGTACTACGAGCAGTACTTC
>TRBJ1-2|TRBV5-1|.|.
CASSLETGNQGYTF
TGCGCCAGCAGCTTGGAGACGGGAAATCAAGGCTACACCTTC
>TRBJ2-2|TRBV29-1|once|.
CSVEETAANTGELFF
TGCAGCGTTGAAGAGACCGCAGCGAACACCGGGGAGCTGTTTTTT
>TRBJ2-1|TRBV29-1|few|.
CSALLGTYNEQFF
TGCAGCGCGTTGCTGGGGACTTACAATGAGCAGTTCTTC
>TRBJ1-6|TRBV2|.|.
CASRVTVGGEVTLHF
TGTGCCAGCAGGGTAACGGTTGGTGGGGAAGTTACCCTCCACTTT
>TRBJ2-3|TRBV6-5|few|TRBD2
CASSPLAGATDTQYF
TGTGCCAGCAGTCCCCTAGCGGGGGCCACAGATACGCAGTATTTT
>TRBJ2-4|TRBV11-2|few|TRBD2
CASSPFRLAEFRRGNIQYF
TGTGCCAGCAGCCCTTTCAGACTAGCAGAGTTCAGAAGGGGAAACATTCAGTACTTC
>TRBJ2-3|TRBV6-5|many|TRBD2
CASSYAGGGADTQYF
TGTGCCAGCAGTTACGCAGGCGGGGGAGCAGATACGCAGTATTTT
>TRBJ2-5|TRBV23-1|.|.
CSRWGPRTQETQYF
TGCTCGCGATGGGGACCGCGAACCCAAGAGACCCAGTACTTC
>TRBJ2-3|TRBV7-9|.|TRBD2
CASSELAGGPDTQYF
TGTGCCAGCAGCGAGCTAGCGGGGGGGCCCGATACGCAGTATTTT
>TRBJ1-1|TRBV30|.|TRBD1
CAWSVGGASTEAFF
TGTGCCTGGAGTGTAGGGGGCGCGAGCACTGAAGCTTTCTTT
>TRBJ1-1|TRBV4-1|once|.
CASSQVTAAPGAFF
TGCGCCAGCAGCCAAGTCACTGCGGCGCCTGGGGCTTTCTTT
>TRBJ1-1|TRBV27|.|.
CASSPLGQRNTEAFF
TGTGCCAGCAGTCCCCTGGGACAACGGAACACTGAAGCTTTCTTT
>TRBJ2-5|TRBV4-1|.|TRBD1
CASSQVQGGQETQYF
TGCGCCAGCAGCCAAGTACAGGGGGGCCAAGAGACCCAGTACTTC
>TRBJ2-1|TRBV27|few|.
CASSSMGEQFF
TGTGCCAGCAGTTCCATGGGTGAGCAGTTCTTC